This T cell receptor beta chain was retrieved from a study of OX40 agonist ivuxolimab in advanced cancers. The wider study: Earlier treatment with anti-PD-1, anti-PD-L1 or anti-CTLA-4 was permitted, and about 40% had received some. Overall study findings and caveats: Clones of CD4+ and CD8+ blood T cells grew by week 6 at doses of 0.1 to 3.0 mg/kg.

TCRdb keeps only in-frame clones here, not all; method: immunoSEQ multiplex PCR. Of around 53,000 clones listed, 79% are singletons. This CDR3 spans 14 amino acids. The germline CDR1 and CDR2 sequences are GTSNPN and SVGIG (reference sequence). Trimming stripped 3 bases from V and 0 bases from J, with 9 bases between. For this clone: What it binds is unknown.

Sequences were derived from CD4+ or CD8+ T cells sorted from blood, sampled in a trial of the OX40 agonist ivuxolimab. The V gene is TRBV30, the J gene TRBJ2-1; maybe TRBD2 (5 bases). The source is an adult with an advanced solid tumor such as melanoma, head and neck, liver or kidney cancer. DNA for the CDR3: TGTGCCTGGAGCCTGGGAGTCTCCTACAATGAGCAGTTCTTC. Amino acids: CAWSLGVSYNEQFF. The variable domain in full, with the rest retrieved from reference TRBV30 and TRBJ2-1, is SQTIHQWPATLVQPVGSPLSLECTVEGTSNPNLYWYRQAAGRGLQLLFYSVGIGQISSEVPQNLSASRPQDRQFILSSKKLLLSDSGFYLCAWSLGVSYNEQFFGPGTRLTVL.